This TCR beta chain was captured in a study of PD-1 blockade in classical Hodgkin lymphoma. Each of the patients experienced relapse following autologous stem cell transplantation, and their brentuximab vedotin exposure differed. Assay used: immunoSEQ multiplex PCR; TCRdb lists only in-frame clones, some missing. This sample has about 11,000 clones, with around 80% found just once. The sample holds a few counts of this clone. The sequencing used peripheral blood mononuclear cells (PBMCs), collected before the second cycle of nivolumab. The clonotype comes from a human donor with classical Hodgkin lymphoma.

The CDR3 region is CASSLAGRQGNYEQYF. The CDR3 DNA sequence: TGTGCCAGCAGCTTGGCAGGCCGACAGGGTAATTACGAGCAGTACTTC. The V and J genes are TRBV5-5 and TRBJ2-7, with TRBD1 matching over 7 bases. The length of the CDR3 is 16 residues. Germline assignment: CDR1 SGHKS and CDR2 YYEKEE (reference sequence). The V and J ends lost 0 bases and 4 bases, in that order; junction bases with no gene match: 10.